This T cell receptor beta chain is drawn from a study of blood T cell repertoires in COVID-19. This clone was observed a handful of times. Germline V CDR1 and CDR2: LGHDT, YNNKEL (reference sequence). The CDR3 length is 15 residues. V shed 1 base, J shed 8 bases, and the junction held 7 bases outside the gene matches. Libraries were prepared by immunoSEQ multiplex PCR; TCRdb keeps only in-frame clonotypes and omits some of them. The top ten clones hold about 6.7% of a sample with roughly 340,000 clones, around nine tenths of them seen once. The receptor's source is a woman in her 70s with COVID-19, enrolled during active disease. Sequencing was carried out using peripheral blood. This rearrangement joins TRBV3-1 (or the pseudogene TRBV3-2) to TRBJ1-2; 10 bases fit TRBD1. The chain's CDR3 is CASSQGAGQGKGYTF. CDR3 nucleotide sequence: TGTGCCAGCAGCCAAGGGGCGGGACAGGGGAAAGGCTACACCTTC.